This record concerns one T cell receptor (beta chain) sequence. Collection occurred without any documented infections or immune events in donors. The data derive from a study of identifying expanded T cells in peripheral blood. Sequencing used immunoSEQ multiplex PCR; TCRdb keeps in-frame clones, though not all of them. The data contain around 94,000 clones, 85% of them seen just once; the ten biggest clones take up 4% to 5.5%. This clonotype was sampled from a person aged 18-69 years in good health. The sample consisted of blood.

CDR3: CASKSVGIITEAFF. The CDR3 coding sequence is TGTGCCAGCAAGTCGGTTGGTATTATCACTGAAGCTTTCTTT. The chain joins TRBV28 to TRBJ1-1; no firm D call. Germline V lookup: CDR1 MDHEN, CDR2 SYDVKM. V was shortened by 7 bases and J by 4 bases, with 16 bases between the two germline ends. The CDR3 contains 14 residues.